This T cell receptor (beta chain) was identified in a study of OX40 agonist ivuxolimab in advanced cancers. On the study more broadly: Ivuxolimab is an agonistic anti-OX40 (CD134) antibody, and patients were treated with it. General study findings and limits: Patients who responded partially at 0.1-3.0 mg/kg showed clonal expansion ranking among the lowest.

For this clone: No antigen is known for it.

The repertoire was sequenced with immunoSEQ multiplex PCR; TCRdb's copy has only in-frame clones and lacks some. The sample yields approximately 130,000 clones, 90% seen once. The source of this sequence is an adult with an advanced solid tumor such as melanoma, head and neck, liver or kidney cancer. Sequencing was performed on CD4+ or CD8+ T cells sorted from blood, taken in a trial of the OX40 agonist ivuxolimab.

In DNA form, the CDR3 reads TGTGCCAGCAGCCCCGACACTTATGGCTACACCTTC. It yields the protein CASSPDTYGYTF. The chain couples TRBV5-4 to TRBJ1-2, with D hard to call. Trimming pared 4 bases from V and 5 bases from J, leaving 9 bases between. Germline values: CDR1 SGHNT, CDR2 YYREEE (reference sequence). The CDR3 length is 12 residues.